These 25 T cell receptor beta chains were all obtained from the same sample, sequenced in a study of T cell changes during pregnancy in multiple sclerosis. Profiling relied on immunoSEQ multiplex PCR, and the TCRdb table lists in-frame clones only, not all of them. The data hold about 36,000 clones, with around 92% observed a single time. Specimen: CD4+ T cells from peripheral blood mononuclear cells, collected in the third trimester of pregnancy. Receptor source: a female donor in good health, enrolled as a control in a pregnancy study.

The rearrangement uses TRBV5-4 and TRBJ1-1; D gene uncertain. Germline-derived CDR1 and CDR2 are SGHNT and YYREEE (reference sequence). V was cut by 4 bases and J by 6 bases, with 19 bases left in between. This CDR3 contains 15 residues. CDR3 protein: CASSRREGLVAEAFF. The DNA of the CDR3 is TGTGCCAGCAGCCGGAGGGAGGGCCTTGTCGCTGAAGCTTTCTTT.

CDR3 nucleotide sequence: TGTGCCAGCAGTGTAAAACGGGAAATAGGCGAGCAGTACTTC. It encodes CASSVKREIGEQYF. The chain couples TRBV6-5 to TRBJ2-7; D possibly corresponds to TRBD2 (5 bases). Trimming shortened V by 5 bases and J by 6 bases, and 17 bases separated the two germline ends. The germline gives CDR1 MNHEY, CDR2 SVGAGI. The CDR3 runs to 14 residues.

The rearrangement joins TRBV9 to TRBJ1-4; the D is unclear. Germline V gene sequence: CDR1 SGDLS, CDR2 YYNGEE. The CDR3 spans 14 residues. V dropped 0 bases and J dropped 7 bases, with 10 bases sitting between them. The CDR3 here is CASSVGTVGEKLFF. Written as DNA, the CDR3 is TGTGCCAGCAGCGTAGGGACTGTGGGTGAAAAACTGTTTTTT.

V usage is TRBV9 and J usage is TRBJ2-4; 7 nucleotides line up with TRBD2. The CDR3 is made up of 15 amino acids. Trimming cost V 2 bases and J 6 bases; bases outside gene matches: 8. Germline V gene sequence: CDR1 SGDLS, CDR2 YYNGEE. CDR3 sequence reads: CASSVDLREANIQYF. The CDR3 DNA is TGTGCCAGCAGCGTGGATCTCCGGGAGGCAAACATTCAGTACTTC.

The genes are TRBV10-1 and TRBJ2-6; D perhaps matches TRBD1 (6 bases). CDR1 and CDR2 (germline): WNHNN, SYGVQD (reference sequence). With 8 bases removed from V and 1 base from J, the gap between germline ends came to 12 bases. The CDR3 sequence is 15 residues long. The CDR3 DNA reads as TGCGCCAGCCTGGAGACAGGATCTGGGGCCAACGTCCTGACTTTC. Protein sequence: CASLETGSGANVLTF.

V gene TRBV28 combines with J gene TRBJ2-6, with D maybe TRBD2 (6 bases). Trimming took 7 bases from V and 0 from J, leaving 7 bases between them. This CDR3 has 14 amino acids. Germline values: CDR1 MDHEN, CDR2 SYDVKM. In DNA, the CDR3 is TGTGCCAGCATGGGGGGCTCTGGGGCCAACGTCCTGACTTTC. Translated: CASMGGSGANVLTF.

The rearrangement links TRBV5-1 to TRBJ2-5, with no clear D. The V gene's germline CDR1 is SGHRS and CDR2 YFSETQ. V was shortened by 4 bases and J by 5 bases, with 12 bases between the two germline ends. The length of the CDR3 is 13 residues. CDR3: CASSLGGSETQYF. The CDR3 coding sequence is TGCGCCAGCAGCCTCGGCGGCTCGGAGACCCAGTACTTC.

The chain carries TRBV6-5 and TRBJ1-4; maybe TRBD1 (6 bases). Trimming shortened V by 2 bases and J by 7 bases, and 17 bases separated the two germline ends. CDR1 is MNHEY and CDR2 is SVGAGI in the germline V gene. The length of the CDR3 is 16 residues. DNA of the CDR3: TGTGCCAGCAGTTACGGGATAGGGGGGGGTGTTGAAAAACTGTTTTTT. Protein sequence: CASSYGIGGGVEKLFF.

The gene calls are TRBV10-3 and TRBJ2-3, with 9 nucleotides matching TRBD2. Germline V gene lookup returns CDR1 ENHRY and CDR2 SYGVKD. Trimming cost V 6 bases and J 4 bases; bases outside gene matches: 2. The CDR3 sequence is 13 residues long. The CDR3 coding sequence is TGTGCCATCAGAGTAGCGGGGGCAGATACGCAGTATTTT. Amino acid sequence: CAIRVAGADTQYF.

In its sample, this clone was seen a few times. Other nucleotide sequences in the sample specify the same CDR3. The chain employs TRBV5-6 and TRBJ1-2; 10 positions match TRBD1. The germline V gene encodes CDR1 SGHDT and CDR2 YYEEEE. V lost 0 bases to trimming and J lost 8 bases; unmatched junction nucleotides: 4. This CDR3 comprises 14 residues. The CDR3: CASSLGQGARGYTF. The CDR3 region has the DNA TGTGCCAGCAGCTTGGGACAGGGGGCGCGAGGCTACACCTTC.

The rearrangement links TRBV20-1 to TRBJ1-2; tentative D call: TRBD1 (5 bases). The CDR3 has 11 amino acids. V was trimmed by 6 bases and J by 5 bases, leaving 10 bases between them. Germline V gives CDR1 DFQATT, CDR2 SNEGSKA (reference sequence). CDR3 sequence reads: CSAGGGYGYTF. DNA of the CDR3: TGCAGTGCCGGGGGGGGGTATGGCTACACCTTC.

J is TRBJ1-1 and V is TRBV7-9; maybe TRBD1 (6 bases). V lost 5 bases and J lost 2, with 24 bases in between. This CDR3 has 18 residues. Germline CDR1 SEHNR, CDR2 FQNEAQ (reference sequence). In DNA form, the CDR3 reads TGTGCCAGCAGCCAATTGACACAGGGCCGATCGCCTAACACTGAAGCTTTCTTT. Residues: CASSQLTQGRSPNTEAFF.

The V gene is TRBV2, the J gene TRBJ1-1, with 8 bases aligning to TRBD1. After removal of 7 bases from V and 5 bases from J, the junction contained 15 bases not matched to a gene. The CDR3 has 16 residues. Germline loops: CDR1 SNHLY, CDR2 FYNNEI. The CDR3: CASNSRDRPAGTEAFF. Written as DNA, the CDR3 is TGTGCCAGCAACTCCCGGGACAGGCCGGCGGGTACTGAAGCTTTCTTT.

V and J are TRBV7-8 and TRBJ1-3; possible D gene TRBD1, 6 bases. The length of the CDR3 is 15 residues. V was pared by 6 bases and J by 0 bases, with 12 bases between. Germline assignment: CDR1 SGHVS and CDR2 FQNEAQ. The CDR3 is CASSTGLSSGNTIYF. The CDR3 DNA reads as TGTGCCAGCAGTACAGGGCTGAGCTCTGGAAACACCATATATTTT.

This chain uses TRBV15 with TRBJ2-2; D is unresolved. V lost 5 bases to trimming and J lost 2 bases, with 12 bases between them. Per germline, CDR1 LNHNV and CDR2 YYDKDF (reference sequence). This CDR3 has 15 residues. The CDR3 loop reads CATSPAVGNTGELFF. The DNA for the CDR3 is TGTGCCACCAGCCCTGCGGTCGGCAACACCGGGGAGCTGTTTTTT.

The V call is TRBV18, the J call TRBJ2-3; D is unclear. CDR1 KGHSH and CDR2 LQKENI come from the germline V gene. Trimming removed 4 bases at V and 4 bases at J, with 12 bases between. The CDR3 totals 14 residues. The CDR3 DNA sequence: TGTGCCAGCTCACTGAGAGATGGGCCAGATACGCAGTATTTT. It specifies CASSLRDGPDTQYF.

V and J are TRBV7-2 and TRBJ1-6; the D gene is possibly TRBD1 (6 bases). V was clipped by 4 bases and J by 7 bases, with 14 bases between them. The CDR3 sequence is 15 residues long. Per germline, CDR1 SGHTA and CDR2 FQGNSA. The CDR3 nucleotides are TGTGCCAGCAGCTCGCAGGGGCAGGGCAATTCACCCCTCCACTTT. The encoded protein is CASSSQGQGNSPLHF.

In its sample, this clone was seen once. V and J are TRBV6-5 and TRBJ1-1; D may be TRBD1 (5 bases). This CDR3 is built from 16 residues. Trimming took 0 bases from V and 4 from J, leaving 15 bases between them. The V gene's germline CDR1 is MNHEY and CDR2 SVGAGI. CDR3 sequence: CASSYSFVGGGTEAFF. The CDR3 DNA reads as TGTGCCAGCAGTTACTCCTTCGTCGGGGGTGGCACTGAAGCTTTCTTT.

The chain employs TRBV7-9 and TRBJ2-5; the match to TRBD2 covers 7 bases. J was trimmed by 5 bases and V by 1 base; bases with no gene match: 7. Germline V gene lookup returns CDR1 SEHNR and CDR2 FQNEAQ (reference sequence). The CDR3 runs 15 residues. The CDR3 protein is CASSLGLAVRETQYF. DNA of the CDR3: TGTGCCAGCAGCTTAGGCCTAGCGGTGCGGGAGACCCAGTACTTC.

CDR3 loop: CASSQRSSYNSPLHF. For the CDR3, the DNA is TGTGCCAGCAGCCAACGGAGCTCCTATAATTCACCCCTCCACTTT. The rearrangement joins TRBV7-8 to TRBJ1-6; D is uncertain. The CDR3 sequence is 15 residues long. From germline, CDR1 is SGHVS and CDR2 FQNEAQ. The ends were cut back, 5 bases at V and 0 bases at J, with 8 bases in the middle.

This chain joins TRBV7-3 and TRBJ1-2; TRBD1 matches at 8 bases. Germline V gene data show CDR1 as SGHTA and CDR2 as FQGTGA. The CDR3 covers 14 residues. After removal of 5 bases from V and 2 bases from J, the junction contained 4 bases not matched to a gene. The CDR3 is CASSLNRGNYGYTF. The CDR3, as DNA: TGTGCCAGCAGCCTAAACAGGGGGAACTATGGCTACACCTTC.

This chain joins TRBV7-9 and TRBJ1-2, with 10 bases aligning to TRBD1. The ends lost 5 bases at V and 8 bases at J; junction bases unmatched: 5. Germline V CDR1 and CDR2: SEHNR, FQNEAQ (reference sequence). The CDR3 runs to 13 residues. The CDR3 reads CASSADRGRGYTF. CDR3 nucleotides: TGTGCCAGCAGCGCCGACAGGGGGCGCGGCTACACCTTC.

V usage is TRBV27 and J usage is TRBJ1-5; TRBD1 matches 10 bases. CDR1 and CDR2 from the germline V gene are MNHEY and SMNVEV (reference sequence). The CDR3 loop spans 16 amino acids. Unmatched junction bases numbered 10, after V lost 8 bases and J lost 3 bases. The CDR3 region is CASSPWGQGINQPQHF. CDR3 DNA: TGTGCCAGCTCCCCTTGGGGACAGGGGATCAATCAGCCCCAGCATTTT.

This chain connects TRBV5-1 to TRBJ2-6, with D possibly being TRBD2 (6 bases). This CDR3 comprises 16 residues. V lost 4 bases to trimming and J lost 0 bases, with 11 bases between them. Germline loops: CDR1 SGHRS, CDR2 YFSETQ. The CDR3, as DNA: TGCGCCAGCAGCGCGGGACGGACCTCTGGGGCCAACGTCCTGACTTTC. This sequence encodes CASSAGRTSGANVLTF.

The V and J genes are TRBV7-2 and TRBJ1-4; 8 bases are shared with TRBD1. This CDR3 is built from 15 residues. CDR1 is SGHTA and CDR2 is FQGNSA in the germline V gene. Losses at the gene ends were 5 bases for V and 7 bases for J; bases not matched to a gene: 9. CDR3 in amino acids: CASSPNTGGSEKLFF. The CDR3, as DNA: TGTGCCAGCAGCCCCAATACAGGGGGTAGTGAAAAACTGTTTTTT. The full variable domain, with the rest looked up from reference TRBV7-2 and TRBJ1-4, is GAGVSQSPSNKVTEKGKDVELRCDPISGHTALYWYRQSLGQGLEFLIYFQGNSAPDKSGLPSDRFSAERTGGSVSTLTIQRTQQEDSAVYLCASSPNTGGSEKLFFGSGTQLSVL.